The source of this TCR beta chain is a study of blood T cell repertoires in COVID-19. There are 15 residues in the CDR3. The germline gives CDR1 ENHRY, CDR2 SYGVKD. V dropped 1 base and J dropped 3 bases, with 10 bases sitting between them. Libraries were prepared by immunoSEQ multiplex PCR; TCRdb keeps only in-frame clonotypes and omits some of them. The table includes about 30,000 clones, almost 90% detected once. The chain uses TRBV10-3 and TRBJ2-1, with D possibly matching TRBD2 (6 bases). The clonotype comes from a human donor in a cohort sampled during active COVID-19. The sequenced sample was peripheral blood. In DNA form, the CDR3 reads TGTGCCATCAGTGAGTTGGGGGGTTACTACAATGAGCAGTTCTTC. Translated: CAISELGGYYNEQFF.